This is a list of T cell receptor beta chains from one sample in a study of T cell responses to AZD1222 COVID-19 vaccine. The assay was immunoSEQ multiplex PCR, and TCRdb's table has in-frame clones only and misses some. The sample contains approximately 100,000 clones, approximately 87% of which appear only once. This material consisted of peripheral blood, taken 28 days after the second AZD1222 dose. The source is an adult who received the AZD1222 COVID-19 vaccine. CDR3s include the opening cysteine and the closing phenylalanine or tryptophan. Each record gives: D gene, J gene, CDR3 length, V gene, clone size, CDR3 protein, CDR3 DNA. A D gene is named only where the DNA matches it firmly. Size tells how often a clone was seen (once, few, many) or the class of an expanded clone, and some rows leave it out.

.	TRBJ2-4	16	TRBV3-1/TRBV3-2	.	CASSQELGIAKNIQYF	TGTGCCAGCAGCCAAGAACTCGGGATAGCCAAAAACATTCAGTACTTC
.	TRBJ2-7	14	TRBV5-1	.	CASRRTGTSYEQYF	TGCGCCAGCAGGCGTACCGGGACCTCCTACGAGCAGTACTTC
.	TRBJ1-5	13	TRBV19	.	CASSIDLVQPQHF	TGTGCCAGTAGTATAGATTTAGTCCAGCCCCAGCATTTT
.	TRBJ2-7	14	TRBV5-1	.	CASSRLDLSYEQYF	TGCGCCAGCAGCCGATTGGACCTTTCCTACGAGCAGTACTTC
.	TRBJ1-1	11	TRBV12-3/TRBV12-4	.	CASSGNTEAFF	TGTGCCAGCAGTGGTAACACTGAAGCTTTCTTT
.	TRBJ1-1	17	TRBV21-1	.	CASSAYRDRGMNTEAFF	TGTGCCAGCAGCGCATACCGGGACAGGGGGATGAACACTGAAGCTTTCTTT
.	TRBJ1-1	14	TRBV28	.	CASSPGGADTEAFF	TGTGCCAGCAGCCCCGGCGGGGCGGACACTGAAGCTTTCTTT
.	TRBJ2-2	15	TRBV5-8	.	CASRAGYRGTGELFF	TGTGCCAGCCGGGCGGGCTACCGGGGCACCGGGGAGCTGTTTTTT
TRBD1	TRBJ1-1	14	TRBV6-5	.	CASCTQGAFTEAFF	TGTGCCAGCTGTACCCAGGGGGCGTTCACTGAAGCTTTCTTT
.	TRBJ1-2	13	TRBV27	.	CASSSRANYGYTF	TGTGCCAGCAGTTCCCGGGCTAACTATGGCTACACCTTC
.	TRBJ2-2	15	TRBV24-1	.	CATSDFKGFDGELFF	TGTGCCACCAGTGATTTTAAGGGGTTCGACGGGGAGCTGTTTTTT
.	TRBJ2-2	15	TRBV5-5	.	CASSSTHIRTGELFF	TGTGCCAGCAGCTCCACACATATACGCACCGGGGAGCTGTTTTTT
TRBD1	TRBJ2-6	17	TRBV3-1/TRBV3-2	.	CASSEGQGSSGANVLTF	TGTGCCAGCAGCGAGGGACAGGGAAGCTCTGGGGCCAACGTCCTGACTTTC
TRBD1	TRBJ1-2	16	TRBV7-9	.	CASSLTLRQGGVGYTF	TGTGCCAGCAGCTTAACGTTGCGACAGGGGGGAGTTGGCTACACCTTC
TRBD1	TRBJ2-7	14	TRBV28	many	CATTDRGTSYEQYF	TGTGCCACTACAGACAGGGGGACCTCCTACGAGCAGTACTTC
.	TRBJ2-1	9	TRBV2	.	CASTIEQFF	TGTGCCAGCACTATTGAGCAGTTCTTC
TRBD1	TRBJ1-5	15	TRBV7-6	.	CASSTGQGVNQPQHF	TGTGCCAGCAGCACCGGACAGGGGGTTAATCAGCCCCAGCATTTT
.	TRBJ1-1	14	TRBV7-8	.	CASSPRQLNTEAFF	TGTGCCAGCAGCCCGCGACAGCTAAACACTGAAGCTTTCTTT
TRBD2	TRBJ2-1	17	TRBV28	few	CASTSAGTLSSYNEQFF	TGTGCCAGTACTAGCGCCGGGACGCTGAGCTCCTACAATGAGCAGTTCTTC
.	TRBJ1-5	20	TRBV7-9	.	CASSTARRERVSVGSQPQHF	TGTGCCAGCAGCACAGCCCGCCGGGAGAGAGTGTCGGTAGGTAGTCAGCCCCAGCATTTT
TRBD1	TRBJ1-5	15	TRBV2	.	CASSEVRQGVGPQHF	TGTGCCAGCAGTGAGGTGAGACAGGGCGTCGGGCCCCAGCATTTT
TRBD2	TRBJ2-1	18	TRBV5-3	.	CARSARSVLAQWGNEQFF	TGTGCCAGAAGCGCCCGGAGCGTACTAGCGCAGTGGGGGAATGAGCAGTTCTTC
.	TRBJ1-2	15	TRBV18	once	CASSPSGTGEDGYTF	TGTGCCAGCTCACCATCCGGGACCGGCGAGGATGGCTACACCTTC
TRBD1	TRBJ1-3	15	TRBV9	once	CASSFGTGSGNTIYF	TGTGCCAGCAGCTTCGGGACAGGCTCTGGAAACACCATATATTTT
.	TRBJ2-7	14	TRBV7-6	.	CASSLAGLSYEQYF	TGTGCCAGCAGCTTAGCAGGACTCTCCTACGAGCAGTACTTC
.	TRBJ1-2	11	TRBV12-3/TRBV12-4	.	CASSLNYGYTF	TGTGCCAGCAGTCTGAACTATGGCTACACCTTC
.	TRBJ1-2	14	TRBV4-1	.	CASSQGDGDYGYTF	TGCGCCAGCAGCCAAGGGGACGGAGACTATGGCTACACCTTC
TRBD2	TRBJ2-1	12	TRBV3-1/TRBV3-2	few	CASSQGPSGRFF	TGTGCCAGCAGCCAAGGTCCTAGCGGGCGGTTCTTC
.	TRBJ1-3	16	TRBV7-6	.	CASSLGADSSGNTIYF	TGTGCCAGCAGCTTAGGCGCAGACAGCTCTGGAAACACCATATATTTT
.	TRBJ1-1	11	TRBV28	few	CASRGRPEAFF	TGTGCCAGCAGAGGCAGGCCAGAAGCTTTCTTT
.	TRBJ2-2	13	TRBV19	.	CASSNWNTGELFF	TGTGCCAGTAGTAATTGGAACACCGGGGAGCTGTTTTTT
.	TRBJ2-3	15	TRBV2	.	CASSAPGASTDTQYF	TGTGCCAGCAGTGCCCCGGGGGCTAGCACAGATACGCAGTATTTT
.	TRBJ1-5	13	TRBV19	once	CASSKGYDQPQHF	TGTGCCAGTAGTAAGGGCTATGATCAGCCCCAGCATTTT
.	TRBJ2-5	17	TRBV5-1	.	CASSLVDSGRYQETQYF	TGCGCCAGCAGCTTGGTAGACAGCGGGCGGTACCAAGAGACCCAGTACTTC
.	TRBJ1-2	14	TRBV19	.	CASTSAGPISGYTF	TGTGCCAGTACCTCCGCAGGGCCCATTAGTGGCTACACCTTC
TRBD2	TRBJ2-1	16	TRBV11-2	.	CASSLEVTREYNEQFF	TGTGCCAGCAGCTTAGAAGTGACGCGGGAGTACAATGAGCAGTTCTTC
.	TRBJ1-4	15	TRBV24-1	once	CATSDPRTSAEKLFF	TGTGCCACCAGTGATCCAAGGACCTCTGCGGAAAAACTGTTTTTT
TRBD1	TRBJ2-2	12	TRBV10-1	.	CASGTGTGELFF	TGCGCCAGCGGGACAGGCACCGGGGAGCTGTTTTTT
.	TRBJ2-3	16	TRBV5-1	once	CASSLEGDLRTDTQYF	TGCGCCAGCAGCTTGGAAGGGGATCTCCGCACAGATACGCAGTATTTT
TRBD1	TRBJ1-2	16	TRBV27	.	CASSLRGQPRNYGYTF	TGTGCCAGCAGTCTTCGGGGACAGCCGAGAAACTATGGCTACACCTTC
.	TRBJ2-7	14	TRBV9	.	CASSVDGRFGEQYF	TGTGCCAGCAGCGTAGACGGTAGGTTTGGGGAGCAGTACTTC
.	TRBJ2-1	13	TRBV7-3	.	CASSTDNYNEQFF	TGTGCCAGCAGCACGGACAACTACAATGAGCAGTTCTTC
.	TRBJ1-2	11	TRBV6-5	.	CAVGSDYGYTF	TGTGCCGTCGGGTCCGACTATGGCTACACCTTC
.	TRBJ2-1	15	TRBV7-2	.	CASNLVGSGGNEQFF	TGTGCCAGCAACTTAGTAGGATCCGGTGGCAATGAGCAGTTCTTC
TRBD1	TRBJ1-2	14	TRBV28	.	CASRPPGTASPYTF	TGTGCCAGCAGACCCCCCGGGACAGCCTCCCCCTACACCTTC
.	TRBJ2-1	15	TRBV5-1	.	CASSLAPGWGDEQFF	TGCGCCAGCAGCTTGGCCCCAGGATGGGGCGATGAGCAGTTCTTC
.	TRBJ1-2	13	TRBV6-6	.	CASVGGLDYGYTF	TGTGCCAGCGTGGGGGGCTTGGACTATGGCTACACCTTC
.	TRBJ1-5	13	TRBV30	.	CAWGLGGDQPQHF	TGTGCCTGGGGACTTGGGGGGGATCAGCCCCAGCATTTT
.	TRBJ2-7	14	TRBV19	.	CASTLTVDSYEQYF	TGTGCCAGTACCTTGACGGTGGACTCCTACGAGCAGTACTTC
TRBD2	TRBJ2-1	15	TRBV7-2	.	CASSLDSGRPNEQFF	TGTGCCAGCAGCTTAGATAGCGGGAGACCGAATGAGCAGTTCTTC
.	TRBJ1-2	13	TRBV2	.	CASSETGSLGYTF	TGTGCCAGCAGCGAAACAGGGTCCTTGGGCTACACCTTC
TRBD2	TRBJ2-1	14	TRBV6-5	.	CASRNSGGHNEQFF	TGTGCCAGCAGGAATAGCGGGGGCCACAATGAGCAGTTCTTC
TRBD1	TRBJ1-6	15	TRBV24-1	.	CATSDLRTGGSPLHF	TGTGCCACCAGTGATTTGAGGACAGGGGGTTCACCCCTCCACTTT
.	TRBJ2-1	16	TRBV4-1	.	CASSQLDLMAPGEQFF	TGCGCCAGCAGCCAATTGGACCTTATGGCCCCGGGTGAGCAGTTCTTC
TRBD2	TRBJ2-7	15	TRBV4-3	.	CASSLEVAGAYEQYF	TGCGCCAGCAGCCTCGAGGTAGCGGGAGCCTACGAGCAGTACTTC
.	TRBJ2-7	13	TRBV12-3/TRBV12-4	.	CASSLRDRREQYF	TGTGCCAGCAGTTTGAGGGACCGCAGGGAGCAGTACTTC
.	TRBJ1-1	12	TRBV12-3/TRBV12-4	.	CASDRDRTEAFF	TGTGCCAGCGACAGAGATAGGACTGAAGCTTTCTTT